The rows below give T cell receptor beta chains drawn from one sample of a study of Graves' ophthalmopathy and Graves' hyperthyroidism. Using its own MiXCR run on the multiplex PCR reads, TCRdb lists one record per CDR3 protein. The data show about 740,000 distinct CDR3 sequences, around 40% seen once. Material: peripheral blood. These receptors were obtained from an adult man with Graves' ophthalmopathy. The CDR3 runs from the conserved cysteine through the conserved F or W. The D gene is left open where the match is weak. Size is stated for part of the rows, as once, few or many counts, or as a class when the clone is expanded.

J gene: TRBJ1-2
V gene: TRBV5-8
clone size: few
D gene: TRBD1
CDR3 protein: CASSSRGMRYGYTF
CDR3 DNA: TGTGCCAGCAGCTCCAGGGGGATGCGCTATGGCTACACCTTC

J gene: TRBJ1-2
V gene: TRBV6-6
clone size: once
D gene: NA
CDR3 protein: CASSYRAGENQHNGYTF
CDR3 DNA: TGTGCCAGCAGTTACAGGGCAGGAGAGAATCAACACAATGGCTACACCTTC

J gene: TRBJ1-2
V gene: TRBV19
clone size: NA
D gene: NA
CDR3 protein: CASSDGGAGNNYGYTF
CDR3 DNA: TGTGCCAGTTCAGATGGGGGGGCTGGGAACAACTATGGCTACACCTTC

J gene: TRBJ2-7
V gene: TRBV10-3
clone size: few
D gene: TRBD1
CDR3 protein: CAIRTGNYEQYF
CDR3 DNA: TGTGCCATAAGGACAGGGAACTACGAGCAGTACTTC

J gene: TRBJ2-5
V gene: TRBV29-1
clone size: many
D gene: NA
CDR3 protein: CSVESGTGQETQYF
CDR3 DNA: TGCAGCGTTGAATCTGGGACCGGCCAAGAGACCCAGTACTTC

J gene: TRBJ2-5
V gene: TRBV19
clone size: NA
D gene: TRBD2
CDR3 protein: CASSIGLARWETQYF
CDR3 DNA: TGTGCCAGTAGTATAGGACTAGCGAGGTGGGAGACCCAGTACTTC

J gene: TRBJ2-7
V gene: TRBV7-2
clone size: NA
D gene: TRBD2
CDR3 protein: CASSLTTSGVKYEQYF
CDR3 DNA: TGTGCCAGCAGCTTAACCACTAGCGGGGTAAAGTACGAGCAGTACTTC

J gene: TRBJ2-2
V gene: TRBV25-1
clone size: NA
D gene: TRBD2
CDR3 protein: CASRKGLAGNTGELFF
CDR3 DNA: TGTGCCAGTAGGAAGGGACTAGCGGGGAACACCGGGGAGCTGTTTTTT

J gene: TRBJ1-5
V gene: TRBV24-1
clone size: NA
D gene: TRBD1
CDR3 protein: CATSDPWTGASNQPQHF
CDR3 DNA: TGTGCCACCAGTGACCCATGGACAGGGGCCTCCAATCAGCCCCAGCATTTT

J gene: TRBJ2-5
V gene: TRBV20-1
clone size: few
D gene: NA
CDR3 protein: CSASGRGKTQYF
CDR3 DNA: TGCAGTGCTAGCGGGAGAGGAAAGACCCAGTACTTC

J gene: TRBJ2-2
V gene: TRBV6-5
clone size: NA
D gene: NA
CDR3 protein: CASKGSTGELFF
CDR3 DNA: TGTGCCAGCAAGGGTTCCACCGGGGAGCTGTTTTTT

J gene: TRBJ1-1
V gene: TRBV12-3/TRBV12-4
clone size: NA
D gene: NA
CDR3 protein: CASYHNTEAFF
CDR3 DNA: TGTGCCAGCTACCATAACACTGAAGCTTTCTTT

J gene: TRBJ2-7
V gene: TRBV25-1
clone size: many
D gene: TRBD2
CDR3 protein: CASSAGTSGMYEQYF
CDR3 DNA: TGTGCCAGCAGTGCTGGGACTAGCGGGATGTACGAGCAGTACTTC

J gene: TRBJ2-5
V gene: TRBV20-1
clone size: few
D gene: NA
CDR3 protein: CSARDLAWQETQYF
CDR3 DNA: TGCAGTGCTAGAGATTTAGCTTGGCAAGAGACCCAGTACTTC

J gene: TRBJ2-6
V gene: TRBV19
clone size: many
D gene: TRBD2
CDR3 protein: CASSTLSGASGANVLTF
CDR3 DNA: TGTGCCAGTAGTACGCTGAGCGGGGCCTCTGGGGCCAACGTCCTGACTTTC

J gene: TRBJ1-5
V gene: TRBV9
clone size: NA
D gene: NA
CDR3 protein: CASSQDIGQPQHF
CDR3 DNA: TGTGCCAGCAGCCAAGATATTGGTCAGCCCCAGCATTTT